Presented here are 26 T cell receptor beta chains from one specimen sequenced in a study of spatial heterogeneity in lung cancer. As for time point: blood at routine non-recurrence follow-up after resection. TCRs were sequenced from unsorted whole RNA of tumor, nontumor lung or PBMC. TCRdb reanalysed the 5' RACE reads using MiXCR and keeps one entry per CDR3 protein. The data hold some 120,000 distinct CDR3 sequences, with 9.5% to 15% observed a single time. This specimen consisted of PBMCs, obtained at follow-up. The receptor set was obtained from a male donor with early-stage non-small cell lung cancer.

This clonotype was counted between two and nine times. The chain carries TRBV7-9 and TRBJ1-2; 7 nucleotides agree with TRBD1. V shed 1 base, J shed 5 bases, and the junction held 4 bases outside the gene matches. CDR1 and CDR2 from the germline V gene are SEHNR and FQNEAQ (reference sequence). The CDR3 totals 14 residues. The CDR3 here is CASSLGQGGYGYTF. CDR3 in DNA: TGTGCCAGCAGCTTAGGACAGGGAGGGTATGGCTACACCTTC.

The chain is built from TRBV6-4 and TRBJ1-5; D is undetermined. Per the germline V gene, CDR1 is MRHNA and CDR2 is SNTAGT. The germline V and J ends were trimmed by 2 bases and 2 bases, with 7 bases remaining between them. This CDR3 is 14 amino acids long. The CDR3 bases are TGTGCCAGCAGTGACCCGAGGGGCAATCAGCCCCAGCATTTT. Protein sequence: CASSDPRGNQPQHF.

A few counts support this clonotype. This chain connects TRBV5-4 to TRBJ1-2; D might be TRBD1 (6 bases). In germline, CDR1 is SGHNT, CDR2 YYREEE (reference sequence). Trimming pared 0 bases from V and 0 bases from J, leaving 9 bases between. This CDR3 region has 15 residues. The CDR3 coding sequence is TGTGCCAGCAGCTTGGTGGGGGCCTCTAACTATGGCTACACCTTC. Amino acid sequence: CASSLVGASNYGYTF.

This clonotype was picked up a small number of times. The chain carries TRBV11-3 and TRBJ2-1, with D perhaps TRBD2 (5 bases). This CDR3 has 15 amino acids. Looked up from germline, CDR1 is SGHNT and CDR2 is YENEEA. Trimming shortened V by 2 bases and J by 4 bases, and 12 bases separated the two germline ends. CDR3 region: CASSLSSGGYNEQFF. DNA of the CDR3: TGTGCCAGCAGCTTATCCAGCGGCGGATACAATGAGCAGTTCTTC.

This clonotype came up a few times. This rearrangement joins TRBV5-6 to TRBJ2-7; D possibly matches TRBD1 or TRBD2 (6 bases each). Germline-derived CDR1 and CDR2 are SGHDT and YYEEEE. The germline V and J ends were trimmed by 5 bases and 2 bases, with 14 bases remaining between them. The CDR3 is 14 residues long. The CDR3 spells CASRRRGEAYEQYF. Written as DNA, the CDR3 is TGTGCCAGCAGGAGAAGGGGGGAGGCCTACGAGCAGTACTTC.

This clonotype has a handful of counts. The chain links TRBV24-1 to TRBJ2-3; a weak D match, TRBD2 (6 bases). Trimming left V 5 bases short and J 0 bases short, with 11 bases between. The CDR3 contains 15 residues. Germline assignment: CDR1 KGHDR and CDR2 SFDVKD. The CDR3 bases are TGTGCCACCAGTGTGAAGGCGGGGAGCACAGATACGCAGTATTTT. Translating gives CATSVKAGSTDTQYF.

The CDR3 nucleotides read TGCGCCAGCAGCCAAGGAGGGGGGAGCTACGAGCAGTACTTC. Amino acid sequence: CASSQGGGSYEQYF. The chain recombines TRBV5-1 with TRBJ2-7; possibly TRBD1 or TRBD2 for D (6 bases each). With 4 bases removed from V and 3 bases from J, the gap between germline ends came to 14 bases. The CDR3 is 14 amino acids. Per the germline V gene, CDR1 is SGHRS and CDR2 is YFSETQ.

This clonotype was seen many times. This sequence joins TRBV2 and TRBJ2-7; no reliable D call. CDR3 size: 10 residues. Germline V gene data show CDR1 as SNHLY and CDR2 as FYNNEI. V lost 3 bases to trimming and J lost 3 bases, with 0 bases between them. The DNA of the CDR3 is TGTGCCAGCAGTGACTACGAGCAGTACTTC. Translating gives CASSDYEQYF.

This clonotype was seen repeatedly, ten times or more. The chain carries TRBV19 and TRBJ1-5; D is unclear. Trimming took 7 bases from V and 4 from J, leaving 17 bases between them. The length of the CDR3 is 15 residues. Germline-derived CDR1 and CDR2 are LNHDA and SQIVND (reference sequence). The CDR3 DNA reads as TGTGCCAGTACCTCTGGTCAGGCTTGGAATCAGCCCCAGCATTTT. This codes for CASTSGQAWNQPQHF.

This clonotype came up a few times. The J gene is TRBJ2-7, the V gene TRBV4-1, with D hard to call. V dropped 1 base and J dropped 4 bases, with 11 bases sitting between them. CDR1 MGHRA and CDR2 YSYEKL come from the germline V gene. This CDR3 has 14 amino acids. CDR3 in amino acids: CASSQAVVTYEQYF. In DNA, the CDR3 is TGCGCCAGCAGCCAAGCCGTAGTGACGTACGAGCAGTACTTC.

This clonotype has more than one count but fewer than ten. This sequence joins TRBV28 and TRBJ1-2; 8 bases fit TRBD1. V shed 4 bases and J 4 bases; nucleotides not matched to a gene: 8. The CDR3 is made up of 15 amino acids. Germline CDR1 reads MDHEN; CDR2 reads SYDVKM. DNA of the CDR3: TGTGCCAGCAGTTCTACAGGGGGTGGATCCTATGGCTACACCTTC. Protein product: CASSSTGGGSYGYTF.

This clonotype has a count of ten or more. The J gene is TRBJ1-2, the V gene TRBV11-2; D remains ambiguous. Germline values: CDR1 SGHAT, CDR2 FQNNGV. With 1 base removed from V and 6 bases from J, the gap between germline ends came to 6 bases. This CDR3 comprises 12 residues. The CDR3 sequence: CASSLGIDGYTF. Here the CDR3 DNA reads TGTGCCAGCAGCTTAGGGATCGATGGCTACACCTTC.

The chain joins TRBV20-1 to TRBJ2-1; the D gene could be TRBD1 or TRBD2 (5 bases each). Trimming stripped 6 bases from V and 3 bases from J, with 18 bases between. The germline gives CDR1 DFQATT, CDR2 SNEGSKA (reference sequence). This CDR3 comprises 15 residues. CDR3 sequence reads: CSATPYRDVYNEQFF. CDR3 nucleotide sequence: TGCAGTGCAACACCTTACCGGGACGTCTACAATGAGCAGTTCTTC.

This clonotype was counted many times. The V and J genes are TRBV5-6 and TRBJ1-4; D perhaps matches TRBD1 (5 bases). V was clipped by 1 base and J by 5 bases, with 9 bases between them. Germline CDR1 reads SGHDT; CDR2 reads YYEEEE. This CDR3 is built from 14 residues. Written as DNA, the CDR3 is TGTGCCAGCAGCTTGAAAGGGGCCAATGAAAAACTGTTTTTT. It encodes CASSLKGANEKLFF.

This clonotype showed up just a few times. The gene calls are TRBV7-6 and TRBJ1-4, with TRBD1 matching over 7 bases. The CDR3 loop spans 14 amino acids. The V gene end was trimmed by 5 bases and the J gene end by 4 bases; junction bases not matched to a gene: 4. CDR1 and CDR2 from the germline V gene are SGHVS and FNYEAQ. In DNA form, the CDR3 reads TGTGCCAGCAGCACAGGGACAGATAATGAAAAACTGTTTTTT. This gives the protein CASSTGTDNEKLFF.

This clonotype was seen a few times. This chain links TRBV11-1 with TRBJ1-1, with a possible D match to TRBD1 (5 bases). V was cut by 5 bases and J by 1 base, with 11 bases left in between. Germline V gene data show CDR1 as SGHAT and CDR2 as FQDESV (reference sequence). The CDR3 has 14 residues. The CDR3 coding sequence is TGTGCCAGCAGCCCTCGACAGAGGAACACTGAAGCTTTCTTT. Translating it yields CASSPRQRNTEAFF.

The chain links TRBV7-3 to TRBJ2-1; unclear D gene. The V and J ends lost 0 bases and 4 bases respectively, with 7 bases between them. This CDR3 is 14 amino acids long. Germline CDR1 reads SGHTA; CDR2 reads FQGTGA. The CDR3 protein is CASSLTGVYNEQFF. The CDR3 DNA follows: TGTGCCAGCAGCTTAACCGGAGTTTACAATGAGCAGTTCTTC.

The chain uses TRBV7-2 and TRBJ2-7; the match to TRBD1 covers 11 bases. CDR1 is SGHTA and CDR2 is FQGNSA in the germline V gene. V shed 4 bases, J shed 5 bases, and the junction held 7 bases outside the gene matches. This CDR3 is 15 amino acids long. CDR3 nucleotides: TGTGCCAGCAGCTGGGGACAGGGGGAAAGGCACGAGCAGTACTTC. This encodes CASSWGQGERHEQYF.

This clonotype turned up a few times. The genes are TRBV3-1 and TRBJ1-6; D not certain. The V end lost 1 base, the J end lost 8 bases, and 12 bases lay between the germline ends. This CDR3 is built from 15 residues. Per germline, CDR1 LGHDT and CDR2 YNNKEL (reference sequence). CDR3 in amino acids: CASSQGGSSYSPLHF. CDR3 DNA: TGTGCCAGCAGCCAAGGCGGCAGCTCTTATTCACCCCTCCACTTT.

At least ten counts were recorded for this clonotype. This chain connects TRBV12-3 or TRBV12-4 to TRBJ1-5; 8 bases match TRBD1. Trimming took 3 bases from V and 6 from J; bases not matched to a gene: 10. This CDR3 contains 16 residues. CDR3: CASSFARQGKSQPQHF. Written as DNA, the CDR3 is TGTGCCAGCAGTTTTGCCCGACAGGGGAAGTCTCAGCCCCAGCATTTT.

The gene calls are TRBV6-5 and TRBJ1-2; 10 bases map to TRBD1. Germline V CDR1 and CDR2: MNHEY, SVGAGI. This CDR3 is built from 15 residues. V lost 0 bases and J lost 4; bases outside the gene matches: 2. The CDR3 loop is CASSYSGQGTYGYTF. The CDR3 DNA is TGTGCCAGCAGTTACTCGGGACAGGGGACCTATGGCTACACCTTC.

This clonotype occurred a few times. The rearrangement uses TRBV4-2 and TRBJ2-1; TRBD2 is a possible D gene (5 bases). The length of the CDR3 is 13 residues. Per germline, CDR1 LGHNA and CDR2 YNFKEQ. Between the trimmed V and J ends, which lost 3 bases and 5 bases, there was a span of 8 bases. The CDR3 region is CASSHETNNEQFF. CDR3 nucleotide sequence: TGTGCCAGCAGCCATGAGACTAACAATGAGCAGTTCTTC.

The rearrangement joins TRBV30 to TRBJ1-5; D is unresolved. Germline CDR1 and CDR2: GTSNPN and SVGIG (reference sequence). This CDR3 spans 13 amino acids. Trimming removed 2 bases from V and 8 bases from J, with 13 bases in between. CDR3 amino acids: CAWSTAGWEPQHF. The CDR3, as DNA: TGTGCCTGGAGTACGGCAGGCTGGGAGCCCCAGCATTTT. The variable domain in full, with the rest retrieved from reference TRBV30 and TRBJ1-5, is SQTIHQWPATLVQPVGSPLSLECTVEGTSNPNLYWYRQAAGRGLQLLFYSVGIGQISSEVPQNLSASRPQDRQFILSSKKLLLSDSGFYLCAWSTAGWEPQHFGDGTRLSIL.

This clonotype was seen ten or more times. This CDR3 reads CASSRGQTLQETQYF. CDR3 DNA: TGTGCCAGCAGCCGAGGACAGACCCTCCAAGAGACCCAGTACTTC. The chain couples TRBV7-3 to TRBJ2-5; D possibly corresponds to TRBD1 (6 bases). V was trimmed by 5 bases and J by 1 base, leaving 14 bases between them. Germline loops: CDR1 SGHTA, CDR2 FQGTGA. The CDR3 covers 15 residues.

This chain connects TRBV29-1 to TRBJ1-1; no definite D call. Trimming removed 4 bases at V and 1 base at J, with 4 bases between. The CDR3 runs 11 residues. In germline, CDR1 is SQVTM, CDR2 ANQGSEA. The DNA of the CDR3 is TGCAGCGTTGTAGGGAACACTGAAGCTTTCTTT. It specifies CSVVGNTEAFF.

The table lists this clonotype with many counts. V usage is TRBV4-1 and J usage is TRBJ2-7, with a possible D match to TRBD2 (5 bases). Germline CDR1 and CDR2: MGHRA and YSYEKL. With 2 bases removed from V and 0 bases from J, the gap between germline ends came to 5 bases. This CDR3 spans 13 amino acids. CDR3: CASSQTSSYEQYF. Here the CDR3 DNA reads TGCGCCAGCAGCCAAACTAGCTCCTACGAGCAGTACTTC.